This T cell receptor beta chain is from a study of OX40 agonist ivuxolimab in advanced cancers. Study summary: Patients' therapy was ivuxolimab, an antibody that acts as an agonist of OX40 (CD134). A history of anti-PD-1, anti-PD-L1 or anti-CTLA-4 therapy was acceptable, and roughly 40% had some. One patient with hepatocellular carcinoma and two with cutaneous melanoma, three in all, had partial responses.

A few counts support this clone. Its antigen remains unknown. Study conclusions and caveats: Expanded clones belonging to CD8+ T cells outnumbered, on average, those of CD4+.

Assay used: immunoSEQ multiplex PCR; TCRdb lists only in-frame clones, some missing. In the table there are about 120,000 clones, more than 80% of which are singletons. Specimen: CD4+ or CD8+ T cells sorted from blood, collected in a trial of the OX40 agonist ivuxolimab. This TCR came from an adult with an advanced solid tumor such as melanoma, head and neck, liver or kidney cancer.

CDR3 bases: TGTGCCAGCAGTGACGAAGGAGGCAATCAGCCCCAGCATTTT. Amino acid sequence: CASSDEGGNQPQHF. The chain links TRBV28 to TRBJ1-5; D unresolved. This CDR3 contains 14 residues. CDR1 and CDR2 from the germline V gene are MDHEN and SYDVKM. V was clipped by 5 bases and J by 2 bases, with 10 bases between them.